The clone carrying this TCR beta chain came up many times. These data are taken from a study of metastatic and nonmetastatic thyroid tumors. TCRdb re-called the PCR reads via MiXCR. The data contain tens of thousands of clones, under 15% of them singletons. Ahead of thyroid surgery, no patient had received treatment of any kind. The CDR3 has 16 amino acids. In germline, CDR1 is MDHEN, CDR2 SYDVKM. The ends lost 4 bases at V and 9 bases at J; junction bases unmatched: 11. This TCR came from a female donor with papillary thyroid cancer or a benign thyroid nodule (not recorded which). Some clones in this sample may be carry-over from other donors' samples. The sequencing sample was made of blood. This chain connects TRBV28 to TRBJ2-1; the match to TRBD2 covers 11 bases. CDR3 nucleotide sequence: TGTGCCAGCAGTTCCCCTACTAGCGGGAGCTGGGGTGAGCAGTTCTTC. Amino acid sequence: CASSSPTSGSWGEQFF.